A selection of T cell receptor beta chains follows, all from one sample in a study of cytomegalovirus exposure and HLA in healthy donors. Sequencing used immunoSEQ multiplex PCR; TCRdb keeps in-frame clones, though not all of them. The sample carries 100,000 to 120,000 clones, over 75% recorded once. Sequenced input: PBMCs. The receptors shown here come from a man aged 30-40 years in good health and CMV-seropositive. The CDR3 runs from the conserved cysteine through the conserved F or W. Some rows mark clone size as missing; the rest say once, few, many or name a class of expanded clone.

V gene: TRBV4-1; clone size: once; J gene: TRBJ1-2; CDR3 protein: CASSQDGTGTNYGYTF
V gene: TRBV2; clone size: .; J gene: TRBJ1-5; CDR3 protein: CASSDGQGGQPQHF
V gene: TRBV7-8; clone size: .; J gene: TRBJ2-5; CDR3 protein: CASSSRIGTSGGPEETQYF
V gene: TRBV4-1; clone size: .; J gene: TRBJ1-2; CDR3 protein: CASSRGQGGLFYGYTF
V gene: TRBV6-1; clone size: .; J gene: .; CDR3 protein: CASRQGVSYEQYF
V gene: TRBV7-9; clone size: few; J gene: TRBJ1-2; CDR3 protein: CASSETGGSYTF
V gene: TRBV30; clone size: .; J gene: TRBJ2-1; CDR3 protein: CAWRGRGYNEQFF
V gene: TRBV5-6; clone size: .; J gene: TRBJ2-4; CDR3 protein: CASSLRTSGGARAKNIQYF
V gene: TRBV5-1; clone size: .; J gene: TRBJ2-3; CDR3 protein: CASSPSPSTDTQYF
V gene: TRBV2; clone size: .; J gene: TRBJ2-1; CDR3 protein: CASSEGAPSMGNEQFF
V gene: TRBV7-9; clone size: .; J gene: TRBJ1-2; CDR3 protein: CASSLGQGGSGYTF
V gene: TRBV7-7; clone size: .; J gene: TRBJ2-5; CDR3 protein: CASSFSVGTRETETQYF
V gene: TRBV6-1; clone size: .; J gene: TRBJ2-3; CDR3 protein: CASSGDYRTDTQYF
V gene: TRBV4-2; clone size: .; J gene: TRBJ2-2; CDR3 protein: CASSQDGMGRNTGELFF
V gene: TRBV7-3; clone size: .; J gene: TRBJ2-1; CDR3 protein: CASSSLAGGTVSYNEQFF
V gene: TRBV29-1; clone size: .; J gene: TRBJ2-7; CDR3 protein: CSVDGGAGRDYEQYF
V gene: TRBV6-1; clone size: .; J gene: TRBJ2-7; CDR3 protein: CASSDPGQVGYEQYF
V gene: TRBV30; clone size: .; J gene: TRBJ2-7; CDR3 protein: CAWSVRVVEQYF
V gene: TRBV28; clone size: .; J gene: TRBJ2-7; CDR3 protein: CASSSGKSSYEQYF
V gene: TRBV30; clone size: .; J gene: TRBJ2-7; CDR3 protein: CAWSSPGVAAYF
V gene: TRBV5-1; clone size: once; J gene: TRBJ2-3; CDR3 protein: CASSLVAGPDTQYF
V gene: TRBV5-4; clone size: once; J gene: TRBJ2-3; CDR3 protein: CASSFLTGGSSTDTQYF
V gene: TRBV29-1; clone size: .; J gene: TRBJ2-7; CDR3 protein: CSVVGTGAFYEQYF
V gene: TRBV6-5; clone size: .; J gene: TRBJ1-2; CDR3 protein: CASSYAGRGGGYTF
V gene: TRBV5-1; clone size: .; J gene: TRBJ1-1; CDR3 protein: CASSPTDMNTEAFF
V gene: TRBV2; clone size: .; J gene: TRBJ1-4; CDR3 protein: CASTLGQGWEKLFF
V gene: TRBV6-5; clone size: once; J gene: TRBJ1-6; CDR3 protein: CASSYSPPRNSPLHF
V gene: TRBV5-6; clone size: .; J gene: TRBJ2-5; CDR3 protein: CASSQGQGRETQYF
V gene: TRBV6-1; clone size: once; J gene: TRBJ1-4; CDR3 protein: CASSEWTSEKLFF
V gene: TRBV5-6; clone size: .; J gene: TRBJ1-1; CDR3 protein: CASSPTGVAFF
V gene: TRBV27; clone size: .; J gene: TRBJ1-2; CDR3 protein: CASSHRGGRYGYTF
V gene: TRBV27; clone size: .; J gene: TRBJ2-7; CDR3 protein: CASSPPGGLSLDEQYF
V gene: TRBV28; clone size: few; J gene: TRBJ1-2; CDR3 protein: CATKAGGYTF
V gene: TRBV28; clone size: .; J gene: TRBJ1-5; CDR3 protein: CASSRDRYSNQPQHF
V gene: TRBV18; clone size: .; J gene: TRBJ1-5; CDR3 protein: CASSPPPGNQPQHF
V gene: TRBV10-1; clone size: .; J gene: TRBJ1-5; CDR3 protein: CASRARDRGSPNQPQHF
V gene: TRBV28; clone size: .; J gene: TRBJ1-2; CDR3 protein: CASSFHRGYTF
V gene: TRBV5-6; clone size: medium-sized; J gene: TRBJ1-3; CDR3 protein: CASSFPNSGNTIYF
V gene: TRBV9; clone size: .; J gene: TRBJ2-3; CDR3 protein: CASSVLAGGDTQYF
V gene: TRBV4-2; clone size: .; J gene: TRBJ2-3; CDR3 protein: CASSQRLAGATDTQYF
V gene: TRBV7-9; clone size: .; J gene: TRBJ2-7; CDR3 protein: CASSLGDIAYEQYF
V gene: TRBV6-1; clone size: .; J gene: TRBJ1-2; CDR3 protein: CASSALDRGPANYGYTF
V gene: TRBV27; clone size: .; J gene: TRBJ2-3; CDR3 protein: CASSLSRAGGPSTQYF
V gene: TRBV29-1; clone size: .; J gene: TRBJ2-5; CDR3 protein: CSVARGRSETQYF
V gene: TRBV2; clone size: once; J gene: TRBJ2-5; CDR3 protein: CASSARPQTQYF
V gene: TRBV5-4; clone size: .; J gene: TRBJ2-2; CDR3 protein: CASSSAGAGGTGELFF
V gene: TRBV7-2; clone size: .; J gene: TRBJ2-1; CDR3 protein: CASTRTDEQFF
V gene: TRBV6-5; clone size: .; J gene: TRBJ1-1; CDR3 protein: CASSYSTGLNTEAFF
V gene: TRBV5-6; clone size: .; J gene: TRBJ1-2; CDR3 protein: CASSPTGAPGGYTF
V gene: TRBV5-1; clone size: .; J gene: TRBJ2-7; CDR3 protein: CASSISGGGLAEQYF
V gene: TRBV7-8; clone size: .; J gene: TRBJ1-1; CDR3 protein: CASSLEGVGGTEAFF
V gene: TRBV5-1; clone size: .; J gene: TRBJ1-1; CDR3 protein: CASSLTGAMNTEAFF
V gene: TRBV2; clone size: .; J gene: TRBJ1-2; CDR3 protein: CASIPTARGYTF
V gene: TRBV6-1; clone size: .; J gene: TRBJ1-4; CDR3 protein: CASSEGQGNEKLFF
V gene: TRBV6-1; clone size: few; J gene: TRBJ1-5; CDR3 protein: CASSDAGHLLSNQPQHF
V gene: TRBV4-2; clone size: .; J gene: TRBJ2-1; CDR3 protein: CASSQEELNNEQFF
V gene: TRBV5-1; clone size: .; J gene: TRBJ2-5; CDR3 protein: CASSLAPSGGEETQYF
V gene: TRBV28; clone size: .; J gene: TRBJ1-1; CDR3 protein: CASSPRDRPGTEAFF